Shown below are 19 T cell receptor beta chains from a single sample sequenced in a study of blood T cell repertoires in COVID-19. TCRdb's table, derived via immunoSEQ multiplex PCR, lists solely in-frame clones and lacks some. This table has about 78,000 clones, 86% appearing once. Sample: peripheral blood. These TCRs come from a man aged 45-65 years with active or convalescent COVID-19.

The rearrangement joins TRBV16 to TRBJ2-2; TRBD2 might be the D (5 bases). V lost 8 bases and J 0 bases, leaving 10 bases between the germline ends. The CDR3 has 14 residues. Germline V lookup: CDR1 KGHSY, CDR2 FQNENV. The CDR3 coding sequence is TGTGCCAGCGGAACGGGGACGAACACCGGGGAGCTGTTTTTT. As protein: CASGTGTNTGELFF. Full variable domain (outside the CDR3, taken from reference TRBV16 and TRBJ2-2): GEEVAQTPKHLVRGEGQKAKLYCAPIKGHSYVFWYQQVLKNEFKFLISFQNENVFDETGMPKERFSAKCLPNSPCSLEIQATKLEDSAVYFCASGTGTNTGELFFGEGSRLTVL.

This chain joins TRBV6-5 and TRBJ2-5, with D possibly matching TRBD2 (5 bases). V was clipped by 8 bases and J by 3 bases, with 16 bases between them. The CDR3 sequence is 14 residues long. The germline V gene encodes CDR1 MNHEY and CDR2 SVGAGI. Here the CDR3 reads CASSRDYQKETQYF. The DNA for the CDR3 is TGTGCCAGCTCCCGAGACTACCAAAAAGAGACCCAGTACTTC.

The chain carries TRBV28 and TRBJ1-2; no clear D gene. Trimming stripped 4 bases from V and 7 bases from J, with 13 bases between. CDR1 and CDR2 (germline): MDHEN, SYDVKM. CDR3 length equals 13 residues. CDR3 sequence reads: CASSSPPTGGYTF. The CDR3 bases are TGTGCCAGCAGTTCCCCCCCTACCGGTGGCTACACCTTC.

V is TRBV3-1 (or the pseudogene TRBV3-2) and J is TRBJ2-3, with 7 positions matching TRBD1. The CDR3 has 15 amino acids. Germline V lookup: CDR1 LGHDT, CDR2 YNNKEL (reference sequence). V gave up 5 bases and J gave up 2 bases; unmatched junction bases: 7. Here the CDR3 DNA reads TGTGCCAGCAGCTCCCGGGACAGCAACACAGATACGCAGTATTTT. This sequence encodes CASSSRDSNTDTQYF.

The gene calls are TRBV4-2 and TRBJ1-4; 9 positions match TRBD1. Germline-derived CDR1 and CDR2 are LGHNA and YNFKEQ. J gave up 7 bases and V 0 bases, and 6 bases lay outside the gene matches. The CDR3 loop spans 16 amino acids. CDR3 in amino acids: CASSQDWGQGGEKLFF. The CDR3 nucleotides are TGTGCCAGCAGCCAAGATTGGGGACAGGGAGGTGAAAAACTGTTTTTT.

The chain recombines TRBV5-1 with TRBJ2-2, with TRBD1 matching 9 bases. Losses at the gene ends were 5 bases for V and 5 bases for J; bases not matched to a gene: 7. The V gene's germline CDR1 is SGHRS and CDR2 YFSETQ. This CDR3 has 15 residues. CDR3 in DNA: TGCGCCAGCAGTCGACAGGGGGTTAGTACCGGGGAGCTGTTTTTT. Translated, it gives CASSRQGVSTGELFF.

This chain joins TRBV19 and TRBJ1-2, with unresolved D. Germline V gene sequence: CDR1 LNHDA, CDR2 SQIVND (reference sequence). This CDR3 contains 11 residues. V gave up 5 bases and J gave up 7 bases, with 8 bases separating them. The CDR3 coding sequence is TGTGCCAGTAGTGTCGGCGGTGGCTACACCTTC. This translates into CASSVGGGYTF.

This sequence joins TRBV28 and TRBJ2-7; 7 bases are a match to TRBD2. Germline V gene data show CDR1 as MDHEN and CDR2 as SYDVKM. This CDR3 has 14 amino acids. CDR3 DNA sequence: TGTGTCACTCTTTTTCGGCGGGGGTCCTACGAGCAGTACGTC. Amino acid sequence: CVTLFRRGSYEQYV.

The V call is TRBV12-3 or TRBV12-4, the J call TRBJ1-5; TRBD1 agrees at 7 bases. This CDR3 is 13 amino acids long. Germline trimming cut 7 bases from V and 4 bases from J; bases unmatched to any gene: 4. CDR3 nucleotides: TGTGCCAGCACCCCAGGGGGAAATCAGCCCCAGCATTTT. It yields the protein CASTPGGNQPQHF.

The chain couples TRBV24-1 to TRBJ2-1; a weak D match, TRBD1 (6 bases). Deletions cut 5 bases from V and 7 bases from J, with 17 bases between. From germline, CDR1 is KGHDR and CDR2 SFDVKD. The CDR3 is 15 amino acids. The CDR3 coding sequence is TGTGCCACCAGTGTGGTGGGGGCCTCTGGGAATGAGCAGTTCTTC. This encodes CATSVVGASGNEQFF.

In nucleotides, the CDR3 is TGTGCCAGTAGGCCACCGGGACAGGAGAGATACGAGCAGTACTTC. Translated, it gives CASRPPGQERYEQYF. The rearrangement joins TRBV19 to TRBJ2-7; 8 nucleotides line up with TRBD1. V shed 6 bases, J shed 4 bases, and the junction held 11 bases outside the gene matches. The CDR3 contains 15 residues. The germline V gene encodes CDR1 LNHDA and CDR2 SQIVND (reference sequence). The whole variable domain, filled in from reference TRBV19 and TRBJ2-7, reads DGGITQSPKYLFRKEGQNVTLSCEQNLNHDAMYWYRQDPGQGLRLIYYSQIVNDFQKGDIAEGYSVSREKKESFPLTVTSAQKNPTAFYLCASRPPGQERYEQYFGPGTRLTVT.

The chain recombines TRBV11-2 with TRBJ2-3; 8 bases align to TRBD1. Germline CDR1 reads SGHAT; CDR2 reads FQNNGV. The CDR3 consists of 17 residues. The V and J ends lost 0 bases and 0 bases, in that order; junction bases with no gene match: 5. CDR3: CASSLDEQGASTDTQYF. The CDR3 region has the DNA TGTGCCAGCAGCTTAGATGAGCAGGGGGCTAGCACAGATACGCAGTATTTT.

CDR3 residues: CASTHGSTDTQYF. CDR3 DNA sequence: TGTGCCAGCACTCACGGGTCCACAGATACGCAGTATTTT. The chain uses TRBV6-5 and TRBJ2-3; D is undetermined. The V gene's germline CDR1 is MNHEY and CDR2 SVGAGI. Trimming pared 7 bases from V and 2 bases from J, leaving 10 bases between. The CDR3 contains 13 residues.

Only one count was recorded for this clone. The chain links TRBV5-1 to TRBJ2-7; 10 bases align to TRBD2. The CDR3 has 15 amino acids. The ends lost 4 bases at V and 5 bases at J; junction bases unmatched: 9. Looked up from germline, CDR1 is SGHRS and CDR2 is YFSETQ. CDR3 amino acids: CASSTGTSDIHEQYV. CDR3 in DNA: TGCGCCAGCAGCACCGGGACTAGCGATATCCACGAGCAGTACGTC.

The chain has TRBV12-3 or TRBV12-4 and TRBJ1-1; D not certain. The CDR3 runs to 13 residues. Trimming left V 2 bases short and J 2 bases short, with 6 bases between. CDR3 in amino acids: CASSLKSNTEAFF. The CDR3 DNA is TGTGCCAGCAGTTTAAAGAGCAACACTGAAGCTTTCTTT.

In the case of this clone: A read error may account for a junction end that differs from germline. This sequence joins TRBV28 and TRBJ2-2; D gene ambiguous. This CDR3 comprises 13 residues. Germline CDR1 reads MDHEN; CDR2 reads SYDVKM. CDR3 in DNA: TGTGCCAGCAGTTCCAGTGAAACCGAGGAGCTGTTTTTT. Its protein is CASSSSETEELFF. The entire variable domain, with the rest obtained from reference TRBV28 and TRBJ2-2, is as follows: DVKVTQSSRYLVKRTGEKVFLECVQDMDHENMFWYRQDPGLGLRLIYFSYDVKMKEKGDIPEGYSVSREKKERFSLILESASTNQTSMYLCASSSSETEELFFGEGSRLTVL.

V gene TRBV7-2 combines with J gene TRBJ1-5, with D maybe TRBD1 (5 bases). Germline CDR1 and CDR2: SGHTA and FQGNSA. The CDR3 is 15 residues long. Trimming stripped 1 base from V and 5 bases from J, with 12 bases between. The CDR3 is CASSLDSGTHQPQHF. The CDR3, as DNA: TGTGCCAGCAGCTTAGACTCCGGGACTCATCAGCCCCAGCATTTT.

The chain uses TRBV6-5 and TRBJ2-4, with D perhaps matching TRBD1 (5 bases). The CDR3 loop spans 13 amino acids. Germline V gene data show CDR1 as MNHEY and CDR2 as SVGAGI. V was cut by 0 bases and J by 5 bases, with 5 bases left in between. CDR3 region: CASSYSGENIQYF. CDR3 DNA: TGTGCCAGCAGTTACTCAGGGGAAAACATTCAGTACTTC.

CDR3: CASSLAQGGTGELFF. The CDR3 region has the DNA TGTGCCAGCAGCTTAGCTCAGGGTGGGACCGGGGAGCTGTTTTTT. This chain connects TRBV7-2 to TRBJ2-2; TRBD1 might be the D (5 bases). V dropped 0 bases and J dropped 5 bases, with 10 bases sitting between them. From germline, CDR1 is SGHTA and CDR2 FQGNSA. This CDR3 spans 15 amino acids.